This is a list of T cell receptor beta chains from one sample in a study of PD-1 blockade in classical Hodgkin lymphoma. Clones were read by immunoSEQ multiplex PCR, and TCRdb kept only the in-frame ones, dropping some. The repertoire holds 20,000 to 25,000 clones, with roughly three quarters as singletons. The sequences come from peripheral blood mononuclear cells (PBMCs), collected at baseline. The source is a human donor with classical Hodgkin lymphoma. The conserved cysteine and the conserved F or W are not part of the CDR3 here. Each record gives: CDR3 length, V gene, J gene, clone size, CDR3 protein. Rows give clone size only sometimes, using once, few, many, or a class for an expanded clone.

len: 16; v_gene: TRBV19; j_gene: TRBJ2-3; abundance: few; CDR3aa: ASSSPQDRPISTDTQY
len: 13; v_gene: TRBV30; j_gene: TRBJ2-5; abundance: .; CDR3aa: AWSVRGTGRETQY
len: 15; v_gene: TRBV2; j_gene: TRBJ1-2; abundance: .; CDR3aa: ASSEASAGTLWYGYT
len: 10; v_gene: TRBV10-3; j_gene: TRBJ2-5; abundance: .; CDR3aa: AISDLMQTQY
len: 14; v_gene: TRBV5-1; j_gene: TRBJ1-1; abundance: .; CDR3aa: ASSAETPGLNTEAF
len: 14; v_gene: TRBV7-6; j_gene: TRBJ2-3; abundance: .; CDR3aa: ASSFVTSLSTDTQY
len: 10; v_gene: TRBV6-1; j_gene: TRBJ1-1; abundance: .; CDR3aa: ASSEMNTEAF
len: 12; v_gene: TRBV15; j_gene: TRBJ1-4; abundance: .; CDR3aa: ATSEGIKNEKLF
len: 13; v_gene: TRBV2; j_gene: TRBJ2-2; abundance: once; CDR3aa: ASIGSGVNTGELF
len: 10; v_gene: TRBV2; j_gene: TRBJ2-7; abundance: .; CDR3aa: ASNGRGYEQY
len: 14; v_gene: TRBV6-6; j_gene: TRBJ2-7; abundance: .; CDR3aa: ASSYQTRDRGYEQY
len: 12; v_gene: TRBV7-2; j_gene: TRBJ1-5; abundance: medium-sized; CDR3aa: ASSTDRGRQPQH
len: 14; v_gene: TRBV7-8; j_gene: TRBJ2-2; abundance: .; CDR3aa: ASSLARTGLTGELF
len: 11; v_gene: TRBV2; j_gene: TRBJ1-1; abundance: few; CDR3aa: ASIREINTEAF
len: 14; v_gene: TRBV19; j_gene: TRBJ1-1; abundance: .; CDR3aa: ASSSLWRDSHTEAF
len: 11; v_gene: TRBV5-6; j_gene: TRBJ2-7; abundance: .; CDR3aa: ASSTGQVVEQY
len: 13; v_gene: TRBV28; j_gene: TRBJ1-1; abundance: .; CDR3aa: ASRLIGGAGTEAF
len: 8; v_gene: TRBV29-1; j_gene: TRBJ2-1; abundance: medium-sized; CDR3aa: SIYGNEQF
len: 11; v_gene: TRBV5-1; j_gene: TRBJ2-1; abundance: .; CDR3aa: ASSLAVNNEQF
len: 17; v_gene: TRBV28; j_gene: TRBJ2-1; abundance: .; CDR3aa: ASSLPPWASGGVYNEQF
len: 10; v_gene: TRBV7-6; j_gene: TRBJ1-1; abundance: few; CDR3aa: ASSQGLTEAF